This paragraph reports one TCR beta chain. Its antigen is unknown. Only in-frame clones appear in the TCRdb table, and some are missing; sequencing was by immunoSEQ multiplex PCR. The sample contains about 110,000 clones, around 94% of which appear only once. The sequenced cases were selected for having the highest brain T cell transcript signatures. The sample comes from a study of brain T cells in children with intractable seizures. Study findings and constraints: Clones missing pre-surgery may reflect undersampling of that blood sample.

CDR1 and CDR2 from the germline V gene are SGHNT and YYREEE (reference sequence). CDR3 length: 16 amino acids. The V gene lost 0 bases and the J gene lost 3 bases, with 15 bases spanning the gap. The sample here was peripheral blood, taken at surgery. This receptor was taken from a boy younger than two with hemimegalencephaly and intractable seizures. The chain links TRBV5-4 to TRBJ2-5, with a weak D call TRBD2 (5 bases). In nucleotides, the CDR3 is TGTGCCAGCAGCTTGGCGGGGTACCTCCTAGAAGAGACCCAGTACTTC. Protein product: CASSLAGYLLEETQYF. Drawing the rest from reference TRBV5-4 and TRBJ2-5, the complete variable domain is ETGVTQSPTHLIKTRGQQVTLRCSSQSGHNTVSWYQQALGQGPQFIFQYYREEENGRGNFPPRFSGLQFPNYSSELNVNALELDDSALYLCASSLAGYLLEETQYFGPGTRLLVL.